This T cell receptor (beta chain) was obtained from a study of human T cells and chemical hapten exposure. A few counts support this clonotype. Time point denoted: patch test 3, about 24 weeks after DPC sensitization. Treatment in this sample: therapeutic diphenylcyclopropenone sensitization with weekly scalp DPC. TCRdb reprocessed the RACE reads with MiXCR, giving one entry per CDR3 protein. The profile shows about 190,000 distinct CDR3 sequences, about 22% of them singletons. The source material was whole blood, sampled in connection with sensitization to the hapten diphenylcyclopropenone (DPC). The clonotype originates from a woman between 35 and 50 years old with alopecia areata. Some clones in this sample may be carry-over from other donors' samples.

The CDR3 here is CSASHPGTSTDTQYF. In DNA form, the CDR3 reads TGCAGTGCTTCCCATCCCGGGACTAGCACAGATACGCAGTATTTT. The chain is built from TRBV20-1 and TRBJ2-3, with a weak D call TRBD2 (6 bases). This CDR3 has 15 residues. V gave up 5 bases and J gave up 0 bases, with 15 bases separating them. The germline V gene has CDR1 DFQATT and CDR2 SNEGSKA (reference sequence).